The rows below give T cell receptor beta chains drawn from one sample of a study of blood T cell repertoires in COVID-19. Some clones are missing from TCRdb's copy, which holds only in-frame ones; the method was immunoSEQ multiplex PCR. The sample has about 280,000 clones, approximately 86% seen once. The specimen sequenced was peripheral blood. The source of these receptors is a young man with active or convalescent COVID-19. Each CDR3 is given with its conserved first and last residue. The D gene is left open where the match is weak. Some rows have no size entry. The others give once, few or many, or a class for an expanded clone.

v_gene: TRBV10-2
abundance: -
d_gene: TRBD1
j_gene: TRBJ2-2
CDR3nt: TGCGCCAGCACGGACAGGGCCACCGGGGAGCTGTTTTTT
CDR3aa: CASTDRATGELFF

v_gene: TRBV9
abundance: -
d_gene: TRBD1
j_gene: TRBJ2-1
CDR3nt: TGTGCCAGCAGCGTAGGAGGGACAGGGGGTATTGGTGAGCAGTTCTTC
CDR3aa: CASSVGGTGGIGEQFF

v_gene: TRBV19
abundance: -
d_gene: TRBD2
j_gene: TRBJ2-3
CDR3nt: TGTGCCAGTAGTATAGTTGGGGGGGTGTCAGATACGCAGTATTTT
CDR3aa: CASSIVGGVSDTQYF

v_gene: TRBV10-2
abundance: -
d_gene: -
j_gene: TRBJ2-3
CDR3nt: TGCGCCAGCAGGGACCGCGGGGATACGCAGTATTTT
CDR3aa: CASRDRGDTQYF

v_gene: TRBV6-5
abundance: once
d_gene: -
j_gene: TRBJ1-2
CDR3nt: TGTGCCAGCAGTTGGCTAGGGGGATTGGACTATGGCTACACCTTC
CDR3aa: CASSWLGGLDYGYTF

v_gene: TRBV4-1
abundance: once
d_gene: TRBD1
j_gene: TRBJ1-4
CDR3nt: TGCGCCAGCAGTCCGGGACAGGGATATGAAAAACTGTTTTTT
CDR3aa: CASSPGQGYEKLFF

v_gene: TRBV2
abundance: -
d_gene: -
j_gene: TRBJ1-5
CDR3nt: TGTGCCAGCAGTGAAGGGGTGACAGCCTCCAATCAGCCCCAGCATTTT
CDR3aa: CASSEGVTASNQPQHF

v_gene: TRBV7-2
abundance: -
d_gene: -
j_gene: TRBJ2-1
CDR3nt: TGTGCCAGCAGGGTGGGGGGGCGTAGTAATGAGCAGTTCTTC
CDR3aa: CASRVGGRSNEQFF

v_gene: TRBV27
abundance: once
d_gene: -
j_gene: TRBJ2-1
CDR3nt: TGTGCCAGCAGTTTATTAGGGGCCTCCTACAATGAGCAGTTCTTC
CDR3aa: CASSLLGASYNEQFF

v_gene: TRBV5-6
abundance: -
d_gene: TRBD1
j_gene: TRBJ2-1
CDR3nt: TGTGCCAGCAGCTTGGGGACAGGGTATCACAATGAGCAGTTCTTC
CDR3aa: CASSLGTGYHNEQFF

v_gene: TRBV2
abundance: -
d_gene: TRBD1
j_gene: TRBJ1-2
CDR3nt: TGTGCCAGCAGTCCTCGGACAGGGGCTGACTATGGCTACACCTTC
CDR3aa: CASSPRTGADYGYTF

v_gene: TRBV5-1
abundance: -
d_gene: TRBD1
j_gene: TRBJ2-7
CDR3nt: TGCGCCAGCAGCGCCGGGACAGCTTCCTACGAGCAGTACTTC
CDR3aa: CASSAGTASYEQYF

v_gene: TRBV10-2
abundance: -
d_gene: TRBD1
j_gene: TRBJ1-2
CDR3nt: TGCGCCAGCAGTGAGGAGACAGGGAGCTTTTATGGCTACACCTTC
CDR3aa: CASSEETGSFYGYTF

v_gene: TRBV10-2
abundance: -
d_gene: TRBD1
j_gene: TRBJ1-2
CDR3nt: TGCGCCAGCAGTGAGACAGGGGGTGACGGCTACACCTTC
CDR3aa: CASSETGGDGYTF

v_gene: TRBV5-8
abundance: -
d_gene: -
j_gene: TRBJ2-5
CDR3nt: TGTGCCAGCAGCAAGGACGGCCACGGGGCCCAGTACTTC
CDR3aa: CASSKDGHGAQYF

v_gene: TRBV7-9
abundance: -
d_gene: TRBD1
j_gene: TRBJ1-4
CDR3nt: TGTGCCAGCAGCTTAGCGCTGGGGGACAGGGCTTATGAAAAACTGTTTTTT
CDR3aa: CASSLALGDRAYEKLFF

v_gene: TRBV28
abundance: -
d_gene: -
j_gene: TRBJ1-1
CDR3nt: TGTGCCAGCAGTTTATTCGCGGGCACGGATACCCTGAACACTGAAGCTTTCTTT
CDR3aa: CASSLFAGTDTLNTEAFF

v_gene: TRBV5-1
abundance: -
d_gene: -
j_gene: TRBJ1-1
CDR3nt: TGCGCCAGCAGCTGGGACACTCGAAACACTGAAGCTTTCTTT
CDR3aa: CASSWDTRNTEAFF

v_gene: TRBV19
abundance: -
d_gene: TRBD1
j_gene: TRBJ1-6
CDR3nt: TGTGCCAGTAGTATAGGGGACAGGGTTGTCTCACCCCTCCACTTT
CDR3aa: CASSIGDRVVSPLHF

v_gene: TRBV12-3/TRBV12-4
abundance: -
d_gene: -
j_gene: TRBJ2-1
CDR3nt: TGTGCCAGCAGTTTTATCGATGAGCAGTTCTTC
CDR3aa: CASSFIDEQFF

v_gene: TRBV24-1
abundance: -
d_gene: TRBD1
j_gene: TRBJ2-5
CDR3nt: TGTGCCACCAGTGACCCGCACAGGGGGCCTCCCCCCGGGGAGACCCAGTACTTC
CDR3aa: CATSDPHRGPPPGETQYF

v_gene: TRBV11-2
abundance: -
d_gene: TRBD2
j_gene: TRBJ2-1
CDR3nt: TGTGCCAGCAAGGAGATAGCGGGGGGGCAAAGTGAGCAGTTCTTC
CDR3aa: CASKEIAGGQSEQFF

v_gene: TRBV11-3
abundance: -
d_gene: TRBD1
j_gene: TRBJ1-1
CDR3nt: TGTGCCAGCAGCCGGGACAGGACGGACACTGAAGCTTTCTTT
CDR3aa: CASSRDRTDTEAFF

v_gene: TRBV3-1/TRBV3-2
abundance: -
d_gene: TRBD1
j_gene: TRBJ2-2
CDR3nt: TGTGCCAGCAGCCAAGTGACAGGGCTCTACACCGGGGAGCTGTTTTTT
CDR3aa: CASSQVTGLYTGELFF

v_gene: TRBV19
abundance: -
d_gene: TRBD1
j_gene: TRBJ1-5
CDR3nt: TGTGCCAGTAGTGCGACAGGGGGAAGCAATCAGCCCCAGCATTTT
CDR3aa: CASSATGGSNQPQHF

v_gene: TRBV9
abundance: few
d_gene: -
j_gene: TRBJ2-1
CDR3nt: TGTGCCAGCAGCGTAGGGGACAACAATGAGCAGTTCTTC
CDR3aa: CASSVGDNNEQFF

v_gene: TRBV5-6
abundance: -
d_gene: TRBD2
j_gene: TRBJ2-7
CDR3nt: TGTGCCAGCAGCCGGGGGCTAGCGGGGGTCGGCTCCTACGAGCAGTACTTC
CDR3aa: CASSRGLAGVGSYEQYF

v_gene: TRBV6-5
abundance: once
d_gene: TRBD1
j_gene: TRBJ1-2
CDR3nt: TGTGCCAGCAGTTACTCTGGGACAGGGTATAATGGCTACACCTTC
CDR3aa: CASSYSGTGYNGYTF

v_gene: TRBV2
abundance: -
d_gene: -
j_gene: TRBJ1-1
CDR3nt: TGTGCCAGCAGTGTTATGAACACTGAAGCTTTCTTT
CDR3aa: CASSVMNTEAFF